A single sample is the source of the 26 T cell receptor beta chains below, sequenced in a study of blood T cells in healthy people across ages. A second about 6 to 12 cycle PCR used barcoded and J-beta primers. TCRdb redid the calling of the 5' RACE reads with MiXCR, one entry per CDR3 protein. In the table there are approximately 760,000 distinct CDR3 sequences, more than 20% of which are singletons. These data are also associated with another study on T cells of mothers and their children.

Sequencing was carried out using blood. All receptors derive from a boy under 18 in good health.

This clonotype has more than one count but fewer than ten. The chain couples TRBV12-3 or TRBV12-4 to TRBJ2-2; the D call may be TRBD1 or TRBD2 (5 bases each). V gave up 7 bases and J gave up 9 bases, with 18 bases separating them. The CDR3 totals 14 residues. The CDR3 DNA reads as TGTGCCAGCAACTCTGGTGGGGGTACCCGGGAGCTGTTTTTT. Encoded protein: CASNSGGGTRELFF.

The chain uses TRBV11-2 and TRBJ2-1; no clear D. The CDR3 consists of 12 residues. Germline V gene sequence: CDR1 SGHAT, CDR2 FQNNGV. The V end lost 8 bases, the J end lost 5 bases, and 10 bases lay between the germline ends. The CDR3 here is CASRLSDNEQFF. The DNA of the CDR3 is TGTGCCAGCCGTCTATCCGACAATGAGCAGTTCTTC.

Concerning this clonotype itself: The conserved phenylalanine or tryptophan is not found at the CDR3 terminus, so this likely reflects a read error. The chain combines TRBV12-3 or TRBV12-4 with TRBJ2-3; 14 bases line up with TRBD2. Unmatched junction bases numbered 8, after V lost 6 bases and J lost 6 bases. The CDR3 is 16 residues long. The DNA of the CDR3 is TGTGCCAGCAGCCTAGGGACTAGCGGGAGAGCGGATACGCAGTATTCT. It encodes CASSLGTSGRADTQYS.

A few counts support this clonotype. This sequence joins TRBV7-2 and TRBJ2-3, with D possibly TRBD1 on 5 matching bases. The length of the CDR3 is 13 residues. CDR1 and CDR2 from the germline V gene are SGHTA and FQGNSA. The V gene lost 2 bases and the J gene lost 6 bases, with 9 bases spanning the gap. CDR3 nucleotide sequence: TGTGCCAGCAGCTTACTGGGGCGGGATACGCAGTATTTT. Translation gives CASSLLGRDTQYF.

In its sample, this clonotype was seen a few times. CDR3 sequence reads: CASSFRDRGWAEAFF. DNA for the CDR3: TGTGCCAGCAGTTTCAGGGACCGGGGTTGGGCTGAAGCTTTCTTT. J is TRBJ1-1 and V is TRBV27; TRBD1 might be the D (5 bases). Per germline, CDR1 MNHEY and CDR2 SMNVEV (reference sequence). V was shortened by 3 bases and J by 6 bases, with 17 bases between the two germline ends. This CDR3 region has 15 residues.

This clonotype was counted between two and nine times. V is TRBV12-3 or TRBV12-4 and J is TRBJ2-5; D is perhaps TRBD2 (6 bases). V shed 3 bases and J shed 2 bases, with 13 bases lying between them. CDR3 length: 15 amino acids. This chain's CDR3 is CASSFQDYGQETQYF. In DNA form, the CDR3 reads TGTGCCAGCAGTTTCCAGGACTACGGGCAAGAGACCCAGTACTTC.

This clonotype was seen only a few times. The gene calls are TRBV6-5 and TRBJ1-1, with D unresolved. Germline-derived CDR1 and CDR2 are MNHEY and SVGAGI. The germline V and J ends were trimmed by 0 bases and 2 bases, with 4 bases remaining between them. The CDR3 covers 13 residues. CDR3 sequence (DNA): TGTGCCAGCAGTTACTCGGCCAACACTGAAGCTTTCTTT. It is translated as CASSYSANTEAFF.

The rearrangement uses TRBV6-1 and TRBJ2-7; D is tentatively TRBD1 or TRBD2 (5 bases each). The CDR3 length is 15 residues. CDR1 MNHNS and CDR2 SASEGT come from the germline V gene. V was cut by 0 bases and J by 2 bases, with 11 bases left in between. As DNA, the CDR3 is TGTGCCAGCAGTGAAGCCCGTCAGGGACCCTACGAGCAGTACTTC. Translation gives CASSEARQGPYEQYF.

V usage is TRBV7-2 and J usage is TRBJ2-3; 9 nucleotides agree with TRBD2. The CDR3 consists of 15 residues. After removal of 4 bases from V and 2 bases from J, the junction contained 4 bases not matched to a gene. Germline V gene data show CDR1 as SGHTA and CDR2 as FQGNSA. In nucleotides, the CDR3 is TGTGCCAGCAGCTATAGCGGGGGCCTCACAGATACGCAGTATTTT. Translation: CASSYSGGLTDTQYF.

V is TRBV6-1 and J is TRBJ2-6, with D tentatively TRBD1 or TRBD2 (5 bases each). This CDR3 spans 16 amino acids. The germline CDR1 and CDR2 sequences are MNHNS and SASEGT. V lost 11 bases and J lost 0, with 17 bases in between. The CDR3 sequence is CAGSGTPFSGANVLTF. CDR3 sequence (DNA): TGTGCCGGATCCGGGACGCCTTTCTCTGGGGCCAACGTCCTGACTTTC.

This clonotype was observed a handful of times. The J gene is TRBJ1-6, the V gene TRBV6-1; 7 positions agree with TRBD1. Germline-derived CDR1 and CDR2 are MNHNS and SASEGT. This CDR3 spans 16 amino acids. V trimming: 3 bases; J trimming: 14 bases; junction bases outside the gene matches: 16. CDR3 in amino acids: CASSEPAGQMFLALHF. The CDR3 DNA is TGTGCCAGCAGTGAGCCAGCGGGACAGATGTTCTTAGCCCTCCACTTT.

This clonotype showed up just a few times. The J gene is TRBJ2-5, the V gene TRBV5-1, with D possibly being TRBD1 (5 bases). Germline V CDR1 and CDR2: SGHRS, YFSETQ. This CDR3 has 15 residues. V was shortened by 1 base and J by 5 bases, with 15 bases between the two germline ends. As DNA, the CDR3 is TGCGCCAGCAGCTTGCGAAGACAGCTCCGGGAGACCCAGTACTTC. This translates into CASSLRRQLRETQYF.

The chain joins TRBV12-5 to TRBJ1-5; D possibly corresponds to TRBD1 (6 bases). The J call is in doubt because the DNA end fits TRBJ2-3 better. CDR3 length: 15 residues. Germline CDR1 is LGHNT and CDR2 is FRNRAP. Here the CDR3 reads CASGVGQYSNQPQYF. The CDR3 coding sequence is TGTGCTAGTGGTGTTGGACAGTATAGCAATCAGCCCCAGTATTTT.

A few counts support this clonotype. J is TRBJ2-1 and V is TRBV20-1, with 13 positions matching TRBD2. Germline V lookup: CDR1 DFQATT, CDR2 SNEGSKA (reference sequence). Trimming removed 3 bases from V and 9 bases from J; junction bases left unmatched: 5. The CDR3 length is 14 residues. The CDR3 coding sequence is TGCAGTGCTAGCCGGACTAGCGGGAGATTTGAGCAGTTCTTC. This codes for CSASRTSGRFEQFF.

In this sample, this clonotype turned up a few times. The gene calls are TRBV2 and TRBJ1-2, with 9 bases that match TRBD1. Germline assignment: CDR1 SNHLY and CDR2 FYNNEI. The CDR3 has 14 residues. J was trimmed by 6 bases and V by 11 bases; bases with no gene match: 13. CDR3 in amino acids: CALYTGTGRDGYTF. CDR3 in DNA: TGTGCCCTTTATACGGGGACAGGGAGGGATGGCTACACCTTC.

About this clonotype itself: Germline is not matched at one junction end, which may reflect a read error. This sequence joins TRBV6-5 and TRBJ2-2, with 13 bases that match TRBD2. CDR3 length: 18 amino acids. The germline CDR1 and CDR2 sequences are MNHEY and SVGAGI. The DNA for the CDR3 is TGTGCCAGCAGTTACACCGGGACTAGCGGGAAGAGGGACGGGGGGCTGTTTTTT. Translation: CASSYTGTSGKRDGGLFF.

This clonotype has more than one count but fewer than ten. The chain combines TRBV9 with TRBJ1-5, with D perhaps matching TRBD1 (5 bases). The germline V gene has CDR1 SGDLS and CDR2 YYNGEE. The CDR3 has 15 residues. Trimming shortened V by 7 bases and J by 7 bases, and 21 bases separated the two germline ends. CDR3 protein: CASSKGPTSRQPQHF. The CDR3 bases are TGTGCCAGCTCCAAGGGACCGACCAGCCGGCAGCCCCAGCATTTT.

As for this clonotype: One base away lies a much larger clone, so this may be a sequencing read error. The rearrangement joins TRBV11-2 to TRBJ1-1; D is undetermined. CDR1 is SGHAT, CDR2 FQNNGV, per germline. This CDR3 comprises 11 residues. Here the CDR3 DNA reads TGTGCCAGCAGCTTAAGCACTGAACCTTTCTTT. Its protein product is CASSLSTEPFF.

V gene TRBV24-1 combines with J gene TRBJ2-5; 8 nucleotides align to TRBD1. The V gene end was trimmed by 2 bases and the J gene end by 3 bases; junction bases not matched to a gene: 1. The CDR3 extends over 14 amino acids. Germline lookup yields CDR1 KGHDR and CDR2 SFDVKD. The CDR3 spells CATSDSTGEETQYF. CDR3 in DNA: TGTGCCACCAGTGATTCGACAGGGGAAGAGACCCAGTACTTC.

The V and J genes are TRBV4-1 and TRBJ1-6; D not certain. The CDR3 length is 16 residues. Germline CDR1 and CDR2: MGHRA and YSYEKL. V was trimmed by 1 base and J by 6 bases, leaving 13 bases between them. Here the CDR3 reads CASSQGAEWSNSPLHF. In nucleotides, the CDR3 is TGCGCCAGCAGCCAAGGAGCGGAGTGGAGTAATTCACCCCTCCACTTT.

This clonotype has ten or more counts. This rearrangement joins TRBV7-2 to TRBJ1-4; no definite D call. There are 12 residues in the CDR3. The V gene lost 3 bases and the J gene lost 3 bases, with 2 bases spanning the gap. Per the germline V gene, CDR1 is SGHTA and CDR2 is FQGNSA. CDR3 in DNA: TGTGCCAGCAGCTTGGCTAATGAAAAACTGTTTTTT. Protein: CASSLANEKLFF.

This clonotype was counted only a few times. The CDR3, as DNA: TGTGCCAGCAGCTTATTGCGGGACCCCAAAAACATTCAGTACTTC. Protein product: CASSLLRDPKNIQYF. The rearrangement uses TRBV7-8 and TRBJ2-4; D perhaps matches TRBD2 (6 bases). This CDR3 is 15 amino acids long. Trimming removed 2 bases from V and 2 bases from J, with 10 bases in between. Germline loops: CDR1 SGHVS, CDR2 FQNEAQ.

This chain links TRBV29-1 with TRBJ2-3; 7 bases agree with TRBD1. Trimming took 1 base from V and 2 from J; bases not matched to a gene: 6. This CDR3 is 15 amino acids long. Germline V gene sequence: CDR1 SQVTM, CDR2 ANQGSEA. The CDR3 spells CSVEGTGRLTDTQYF. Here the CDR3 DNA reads TGCAGCGTTGAAGGGACAGGTCGACTCACAGATACGCAGTATTTT.

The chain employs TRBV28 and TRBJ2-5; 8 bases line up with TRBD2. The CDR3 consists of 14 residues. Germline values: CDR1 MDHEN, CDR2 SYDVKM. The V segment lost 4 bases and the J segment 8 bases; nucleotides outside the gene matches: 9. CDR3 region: CASSWGLVLTTQYF. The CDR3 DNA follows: TGTGCCAGCAGTTGGGGACTAGTCCTGACCACCCAGTACTTC.

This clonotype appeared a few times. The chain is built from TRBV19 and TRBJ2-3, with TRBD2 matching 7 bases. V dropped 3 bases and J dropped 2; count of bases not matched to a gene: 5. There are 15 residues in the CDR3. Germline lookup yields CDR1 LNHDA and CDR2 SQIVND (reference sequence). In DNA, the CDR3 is TGTGCCAGTAGTATCGGCGGGAGCGACACAGATACGCAGTATTTT. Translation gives CASSIGGSDTDTQYF.

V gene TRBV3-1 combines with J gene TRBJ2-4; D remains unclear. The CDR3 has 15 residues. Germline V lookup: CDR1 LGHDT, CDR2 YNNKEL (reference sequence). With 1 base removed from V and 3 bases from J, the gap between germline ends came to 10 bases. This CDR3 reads CASSQGAVGKNIQYF. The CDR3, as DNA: TGTGCCAGCAGCCAAGGGGCGGTGGGCAAAAACATTCAGTACTTC.